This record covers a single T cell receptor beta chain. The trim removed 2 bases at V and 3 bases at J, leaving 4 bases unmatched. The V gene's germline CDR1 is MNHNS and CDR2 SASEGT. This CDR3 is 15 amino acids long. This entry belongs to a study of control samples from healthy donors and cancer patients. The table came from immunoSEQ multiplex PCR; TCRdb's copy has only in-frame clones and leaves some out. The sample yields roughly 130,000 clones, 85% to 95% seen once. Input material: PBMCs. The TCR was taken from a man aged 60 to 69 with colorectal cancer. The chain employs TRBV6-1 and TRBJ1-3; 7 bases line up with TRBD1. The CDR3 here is CASSEWDSSGNTIYF. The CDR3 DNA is TGTGCCAGCAGTGAATGGGACAGTAGTGGAAACACCATATATTTT.